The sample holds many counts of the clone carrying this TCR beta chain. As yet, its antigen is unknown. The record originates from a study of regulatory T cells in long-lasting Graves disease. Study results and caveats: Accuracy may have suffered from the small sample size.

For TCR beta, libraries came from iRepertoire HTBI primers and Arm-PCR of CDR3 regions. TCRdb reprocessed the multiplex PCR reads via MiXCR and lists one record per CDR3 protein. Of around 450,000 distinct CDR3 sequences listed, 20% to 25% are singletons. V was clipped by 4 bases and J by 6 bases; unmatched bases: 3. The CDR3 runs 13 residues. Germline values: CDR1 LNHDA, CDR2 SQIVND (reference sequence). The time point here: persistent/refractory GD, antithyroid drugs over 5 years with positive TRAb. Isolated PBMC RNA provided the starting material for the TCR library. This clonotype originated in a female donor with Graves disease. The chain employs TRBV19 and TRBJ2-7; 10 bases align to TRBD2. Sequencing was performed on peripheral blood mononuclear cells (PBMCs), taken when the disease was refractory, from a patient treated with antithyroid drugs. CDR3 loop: CASSTSGRGEQYF. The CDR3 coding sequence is TGTGCCAGTAGTACTAGCGGGAGAGGCGAGCAGTACTTC.